This T cell receptor (beta chain) came from a study of blood T cell repertoires in COVID-19. Background on the study: Samples representing acute and convalescent COVID-19 were sourced from the United States, Italy and Spain. PBMCs, B-cell-depleted T cells, or T cells were the source of the cDNA or gDNA that made up the material.

Trimming took 6 bases from V and 6 from J; bases not matched to a gene: 6. The CDR3 has 13 residues. Per germline, CDR1 SEHNR and CDR2 FQNEAQ (reference sequence). Sequenced by immunoSEQ multiplex PCR; TCRdb stores in-frame clones only, minus some. The sample includes tens of thousands of clones, approximately 88% of them seen just once. The source material was peripheral blood. The rearrangement links TRBV7-9 to TRBJ2-3; 7 bases fit TRBD2. This TCR came from a man aged 50-60 years with active COVID-19. The CDR3 loop reads CASRGGGGDTQYF. The CDR3 DNA is TGTGCCAGCAGAGGTGGGGGAGGGGATACGCAGTATTTT.